The clone carrying this T cell receptor (beta chain) was seen a handful of times. Antigen specificity is unknown. An end of the junction does not agree with germline; a read error may underlie this. Other nucleotide sequences from this sample produce the same CDR3. The sample belongs to a study of metastatic and nonmetastatic thyroid tumors. The wider study: Across blood and tumor or nodule tissue, repertoires from malignant and benign thyroid patients were compared with one another. Study-level results: Malignant thyroid tumors reportedly had TCR beta diversity that was significantly higher than in benign nodules, in blood and tumor.

Germline V gene lookup returns CDR1 MNHEY and CDR2 SMNVEV (reference sequence). CDR3 length: 12 residues. No treatment of any kind had been given to any patient before thyroid surgery. Using MiXCR, TCRdb re-called clones from the PCR reads. Of some 29,000 clones in the sample, about 3.9% were seen once. The source is a male donor with papillary thyroid cancer or a benign thyroid nodule (not recorded which). Some clones in this sample may be carry-over from other donors' samples. Sample: blood. The rearrangement links TRBV27 to TRBJ2-3; weak D call: TRBD2 (6 bases). In nucleotides, the CDR3 is TGTGCATCAGGACTAAACACGGATACTCAGTATTTT. Translated, it gives CASGLNTDTQYF.